These T cell receptor beta chains were read from a single sample in a study of T cells expressing NK-cell markers. TCRdb re-called the 5' RACE reads and gives one entry per CDR3 protein, without DNA. The repertoire table contains 350,000 to 400,000 distinct CDR3 sequences. Specimen: blood T cells: a sorted CD56 or NKG2C T cell subset, CD4+ or CD8+ T cells, or bulk PBMC T cells (not recorded which). These receptors all come from a woman aged 45 to 65 in good health. Each CDR3 is given with its conserved first and last residue.

J,V,CDR3
TRBJ2-3,TRBV30,CAWSVGPSTDTQYF
TRBJ2-2,TRBV6-5,CASSYVDRRNTGELFF
TRBJ2-7,TRBV5-1,CASSLERTGGVYEQYF
TRBJ1-1,TRBV9,CASSVAGTGDTEAFF
TRBJ2-1,TRBV5-1,CASSLGGLGAFQFF
TRBJ2-2,TRBV3-1,CASSAKGRVIGELFF
TRBJ1-3,TRBV18,CASSPTGNSGNTIYF
TRBJ1-5,TRBV4-1,CASSFRTDSNQPQHF
TRBJ1-1,TRBV6-6,CASSRDRRSTEAFF
TRBJ2-1,TRBV30,CAWSLGGVGHNEQFF
TRBJ2-1,TRBV4-1,CASSQDRWAGEYNEQFF
TRBJ1-2,TRBV11-2,CASYSGSSAGYTF
TRBJ2-5,TRBV28,CASSLGIPETQYF
TRBJ2-1,TRBV5-1,CASSSSGRGTSGAYNEQFF